The sequence of this T cell receptor beta chain was determined in a study of blood T cell repertoires in COVID-19. V lost 5 bases to trimming and J lost 6 bases; unmatched junction nucleotides: 6. CDR1 and CDR2 from the germline V gene are LNHDA and SQIVND (reference sequence). The CDR3 extends over 14 amino acids. Using immunoSEQ multiplex PCR, the repertoire was profiled, and TCRdb retains in-frame clones only, with some absent. The repertoire holds about 190,000 clones, with 86% as singletons. Sequenced material: PBMCs or T cells enriched from blood (not recorded which). This sequence was found in a woman aged 40 to 49 in a cohort exposed to, infected with or recovered from COVID-19 (not recorded which). This chain links TRBV19 with TRBJ2-7, with 11 bases fitting TRBD2. The CDR3 coding sequence is TGTGCCAGTAGTGGACTAGCGGGCCTTGGCGAGCAGTACTTC. Amino acids: CASSGLAGLGEQYF.